In its sample, the clone carrying this T cell receptor beta chain was seen many times. Its antigen is currently unknown. This specimen belongs to a study of regulatory T cells in long-lasting Graves disease. The CDR3 is 17 residues long. With 10 bases clipped from V and 0 bases from J, the junction kept 12 bases outside the gene matches. Overall study results and limits: Relative to new patients (around 1,000), persistent patients exhibited greater sharing of public clonotypes (around 3,000).

The sample's time point: newly diagnosed GD, antithyroid drugs for less than 3 months. Preparation of the TCR library used RNA extracted from PBMCs. The source of the patients was an endocrinology department in Xi'an, China. For TCR beta, libraries came from iRepertoire HTBI primers and Arm-PCR of CDR3 regions. TCRdb recomputed calls from the multiplex PCR reads with MiXCR, one row per CDR3 protein. The sample has hundreds of thousands of distinct CDR3 sequences, 16% seen once. These data were likewise used in another study, on T cells in Graves' hyperthyroidism and ophthalmopathy. That paper notes: Diagnosis of hyperthyroidism was new in patients aged 18 to 65, and its duration was under 2 months. Blood also showed most of the thyroid clonotypes that were expanded above 0.001.

Here the sequenced sample was peripheral blood mononuclear cells (PBMCs), taken at new diagnosis, from a patient treated with antithyroid drugs. J is TRBJ2-6 and V is TRBV12-3 or TRBV12-4, with TRBD1 matching over 7 bases. The receptor's source is a woman aged 25 to 39 with Graves disease. The CDR3 sequence is CATTTGKEVSGANVLTF. The CDR3 coding sequence is TGTGCCACTACGACAGGGAAGGAGGTCTCTGGGGCCAACGTCCTGACTTTC.